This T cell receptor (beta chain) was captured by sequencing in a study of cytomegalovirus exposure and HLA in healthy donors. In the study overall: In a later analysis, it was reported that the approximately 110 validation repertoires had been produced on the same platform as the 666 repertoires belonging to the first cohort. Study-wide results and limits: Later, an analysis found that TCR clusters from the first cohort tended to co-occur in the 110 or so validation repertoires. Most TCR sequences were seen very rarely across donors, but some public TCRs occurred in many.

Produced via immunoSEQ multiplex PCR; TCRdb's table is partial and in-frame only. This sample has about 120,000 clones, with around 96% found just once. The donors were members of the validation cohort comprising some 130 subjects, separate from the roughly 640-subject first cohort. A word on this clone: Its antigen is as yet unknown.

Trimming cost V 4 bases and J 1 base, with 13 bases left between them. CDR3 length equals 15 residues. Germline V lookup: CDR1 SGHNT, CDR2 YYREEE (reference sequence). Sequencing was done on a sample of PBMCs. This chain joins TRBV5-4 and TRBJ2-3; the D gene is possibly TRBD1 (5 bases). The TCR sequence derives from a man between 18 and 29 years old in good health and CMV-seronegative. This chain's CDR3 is CASSKTEIGTDTQYF. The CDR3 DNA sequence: TGTGCCAGCAGCAAGACAGAGATTGGCACAGATACGCAGTATTTT.